The sequence of this TCR beta chain was determined in a study of blood T cell repertoires in COVID-19. The overall study: Italy, Spain and the United States were the sources of the convalescent and acute COVID-19 samples.

The length of the CDR3 is 15 residues. The ends lost 1 base at V and 5 bases at J; junction bases unmatched: 5. Looked up from germline, CDR1 is LGHDT and CDR2 is YNNKEL (reference sequence). Profiled with immunoSEQ multiplex PCR; TCRdb holds only in-frame clones, not every one. Among 230,000 or so clones listed, 84% were seen once. The source material was peripheral blood. The chain employs TRBV3-1 (or the pseudogene TRBV3-2) and TRBJ2-1; 7 bases line up with TRBD2. The clonotype was recovered from a man in his thirties or forties with active or convalescent COVID-19. The CDR3 DNA sequence: TGTGCCAGCAGCCAAGGCAGCGGGACTAACAATGAGCAGTTCTTC. This codes for CASSQGSGTNNEQFF.